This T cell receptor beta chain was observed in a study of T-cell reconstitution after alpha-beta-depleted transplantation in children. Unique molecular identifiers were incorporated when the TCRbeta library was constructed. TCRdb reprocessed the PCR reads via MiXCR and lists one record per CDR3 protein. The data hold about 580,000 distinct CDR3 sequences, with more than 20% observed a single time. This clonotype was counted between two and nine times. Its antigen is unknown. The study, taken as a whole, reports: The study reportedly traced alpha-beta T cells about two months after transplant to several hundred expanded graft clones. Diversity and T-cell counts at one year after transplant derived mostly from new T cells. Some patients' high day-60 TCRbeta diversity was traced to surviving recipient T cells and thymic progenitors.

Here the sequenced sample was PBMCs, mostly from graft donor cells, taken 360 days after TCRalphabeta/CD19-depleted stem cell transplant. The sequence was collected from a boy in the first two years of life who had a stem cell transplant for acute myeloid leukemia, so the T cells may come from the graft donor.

CDR3 DNA: TGTGCCAGCAGCCCCGGGGGAGGGGGAGGATATGGCTACACCTTC. Amino acid sequence: CASSPGGGGGYGYTF. The J gene is TRBJ1-2, the V gene TRBV12-3 or TRBV12-4, with D perhaps matching TRBD1 (6 bases). The V gene lost 6 bases and the J gene lost 5 bases, with 19 bases spanning the gap. This CDR3 region has 15 residues.